Given below is one T cell receptor beta chain in context. The entry originates in a study of T cell changes during pregnancy in multiple sclerosis. The CDR3 is made up of 15 amino acids. The ends lost 4 bases at V and 6 bases at J; junction bases unmatched: 7. The germline gives CDR1 SGDLS, CDR2 YYNGEE. The repertoire was sequenced with immunoSEQ multiplex PCR; TCRdb's copy has only in-frame clones and lacks some. Counted here are 50,000 to 55,000 clones, around 90% occurring once; the ten biggest clones make up 0.5%. The source of this sequence is a female donor with multiple sclerosis, enrolled in a pregnancy study. The V and J genes are TRBV9 and TRBJ2-1; 10 nucleotides line up with TRBD2. Sequencing used CD4+ T cells from peripheral blood mononuclear cells, obtained in the third trimester of pregnancy. CDR3 sequence: CASSPLAGAGNEQFF. CDR3 DNA: TGTGCCAGCAGCCCGCTAGCGGGGGCTGGCAATGAGCAGTTCTTC. Together with reference TRBV9 and TRBJ2-1, the CDR3 gives the full variable domain: DSGVTQTPKHLITATGQRVTLRCSPRSGDLSVYWYQQSLDQGLQFLIQYYNGEERAKGNILERFSAQQFPDLHSELNLSSLELGDSALYFCASSPLAGAGNEQFFGPGTRLTVL.